The 22 T cell receptor beta chains in this list originate from one sample, sequenced in a study of T cells in Graves' hyperthyroidism and ophthalmopathy. Amplified regions were TCR beta CDR3 sequences from RNA transcripts. First-round RT-PCR of the TCR CDR3 relied on the HTBI primer set. MiXCR, applied by TCRdb to the multiplex PCR reads, yields one record per CDR3 protein. This sample yields 350,000 or so distinct CDR3 sequences, of which 15% to 20% are seen a single time; around 54% belongs to the top ten. Sample: blood. These receptors all stem from a woman aged 45-65 years with Graves' hyperthyroidism.

The rearrangement uses TRBV6-6 and TRBJ2-2; 13 nucleotides match TRBD2. CDR3 size: 20 residues. The germline V gene encodes CDR1 MNHNY and CDR2 SVGAGI (reference sequence). Germline trimming cut 0 bases from V and 4 bases from J; bases unmatched to any gene: 11. CDR3 protein: CASSYSPSLLAGGLTGELFF. For the CDR3, the DNA is TGTGCCAGCAGTTACTCCCCCTCACTACTAGCGGGGGGGCTCACCGGGGAGCTGTTTTTT.

On this clonotype itself: Compared with germline, one end of the junction differs, possibly owing to a read error. The chain uses TRBV7-8 and TRBJ1-2; D perhaps matches TRBD1 (6 bases). This CDR3 comprises 11 residues. The germline gives CDR1 SGHVS, CDR2 FQNEAQ. The DNA for the CDR3 is TGTGCCAGCAGCTTAGGGGGGCGATTATCCTTC. It is translated as CASSLGGRLSF. Full variable domain (remainder filled in from reference TRBV7-8 and TRBJ1-2): GAGVSQSPRYKVAKRGQDVALRCDPISGHVSLFWYQQALGQGPEFLTYFQNEAQLDKSGLPSDRFFAERPEGSVSTLKIQRTQQEDSAVYLCASSLGGRLSFGSGTRLTVV.

The chain joins TRBV7-3 to TRBJ2-3; unclear D gene. Germline assignment: CDR1 SGHTA and CDR2 FQGTGA. CDR3 size: 14 residues. V was cut by 5 bases and J by 0 bases, with 9 bases left in between. The CDR3 sequence: CASSQALSTDTQYF. Here the CDR3 DNA reads TGTGCCAGCAGCCAGGCCTTGAGCACAGATACGCAGTATTTT. Drawing the rest from reference TRBV7-3 and TRBJ2-3, the complete variable domain is GAGVSQTPSNKVTEKGKYVELRCDPISGHTALYWYRQSLGQGPEFLIYFQGTGAADDSGLPNDRFFAVRPEGSVSTLKIQRTERGDSAVYLCASSQALSTDTQYFGPGTRLTVL.

The chain joins TRBV4-2 to TRBJ1-5; maybe TRBD1 (5 bases). The CDR3 contains 15 residues. V lost 0 bases, J lost 6 bases, and 12 bases lay in between. Germline CDR1 and CDR2: LGHNA and YNFKEQ. DNA of the CDR3: TGTGCCAGCAGCCAAGATTCGCAGGGCAGTCAGCCCCAGCATTTT. This encodes CASSQDSQGSQPQHF.

This clonotype was recorded many times. V is TRBV11-2 and J is TRBJ1-1; no reliable D call. The germline V gene encodes CDR1 SGHAT and CDR2 FQNNGV. The CDR3 totals 12 residues. With 1 base removed from V and 5 bases from J, the gap between germline ends came to 5 bases. CDR3: CASSLGPTEAFF. In nucleotides, the CDR3 is TGTGCCAGCAGCTTAGGCCCTACTGAAGCTTTCTTT. Supplemented by reference TRBV11-2 and TRBJ1-1, the full variable domain reads EAGVAQSPRYKIIEKRQSVAFWCNPISGHATLYWYQQILGQGPKLLIQFQNNGVVDDSQLPKDRFSAERLKGVDSTLKIQPAKLEDSAVYLCASSLGPTEAFFGQGTRLTVV.

This clonotype was seen more than once but under ten times. The V gene is TRBV5-1, the J gene TRBJ1-1, with unresolved D. CDR3 length: 14 residues. Germline CDR1 SGHRS, CDR2 YFSETQ. V dropped 0 bases and J dropped 4 bases, with 10 bases sitting between them. The DNA for the CDR3 is TGCGCCAGCAGCTTGGTGGACCCGGGCACTGAAGCTTTCTTT. This translates into CASSLVDPGTEAFF.

This clonotype has at least ten counts. The CDR3 nucleotides read TGTGCCAGCAGTTACGTTTTCGCGGGGAGTAGAACAGATACGCAGTATTTT. Amino acids: CASSYVFAGSRTDTQYF. The chain is built from TRBV6-2 or TRBV6-3 and TRBJ2-3; D may be TRBD2 (6 bases). The germline V and J ends were trimmed by 2 bases and 3 bases, with 18 bases remaining between them. There are 17 residues in the CDR3. Germline lookup yields CDR1 MNHEY and CDR2 SVGEGT.

The chain employs TRBV27 and TRBJ2-7, with D unclear. This CDR3 spans 13 amino acids. Per germline, CDR1 MNHEY and CDR2 SMNVEV (reference sequence). Trimming left V 0 bases short and J 3 bases short, with 6 bases between. The CDR3 DNA reads TGTGCCAGCAGTTTATCGGCCCACTACGAGCAGTACTTC. It codes for CASSLSAHYEQYF.

This clonotype has more than one count but fewer than ten. This chain joins TRBV28 and TRBJ2-7; 8 positions agree with TRBD2. The CDR3 is 14 amino acids. With V trimmed by 6 bases and J by 3 bases, 7 bases remained unmatched. Germline-derived CDR1 and CDR2 are MDHEN and SYDVKM. The CDR3 bases are TGTGCCAGCAGGCTGAGCGGGAGCATCTACGAGCAGTACTTC. Encoded protein: CASRLSGSIYEQYF.

The table lists this clonotype with a few counts. The V gene is TRBV5-1, the J gene TRBJ2-1, with D perhaps matching TRBD1 (5 bases). The DNA end lines up better with TRBJ2-7; the J call may be wrong. This CDR3 region has 15 residues. Germline CDR1 and CDR2: SGHRS and YFSETQ. The CDR3 coding sequence is TGCGCCAGCAGCTTGGTTCCGACAGCTCGGAATGAGCAGTACGTC. It translates to CASSLVPTARNEQYV.

This sequence joins TRBV20-1 and TRBJ1-5, with D possibly being TRBD1 (5 bases). Germline CDR1 and CDR2: DFQATT and SNEGSKA (reference sequence). The length of the CDR3 is 12 residues. The V gene lost 0 bases and the J gene lost 5 bases, with 5 bases spanning the gap. The CDR3 here is CSAREGDQPQHF. CDR3 DNA sequence: TGCAGTGCTAGAGAAGGGGATCAGCCCCAGCATTTT.

This clonotype was observed at least ten times. V is TRBV5-1 and J is TRBJ2-1, with 7 bases lining up with TRBD2. The V gene end was trimmed by 2 bases and the J gene end by 9 bases; junction bases not matched to a gene: 11. Germline CDR1 and CDR2: SGHRS and YFSETQ. The length of the CDR3 is 15 residues. The CDR3 nucleotides are TGCGCCAGCAGCTTAAGTTCAGGCTCGGGGGGTGAGCAGTTCTTC. Translating it yields CASSLSSGSGGEQFF.

V and J are TRBV30 and TRBJ1-2; D is undetermined. V lost 3 bases, J lost 5 bases, and 13 bases lay in between. Per the germline V gene, CDR1 is GTSNPN and CDR2 is SVGIG (reference sequence). The CDR3 has 13 residues. CDR3 amino acids: CAWSANWKYGYTF. The CDR3 coding sequence is TGTGCCTGGAGCGCCAACTGGAAGTATGGCTACACCTTC.

The gene calls are TRBV10-3 and TRBJ2-5; D gene uncertain. The V gene's germline CDR1 is ENHRY and CDR2 SYGVKD. The V and J ends lost 3 bases and 1 base respectively, with 6 bases between them. The CDR3 sequence is 13 residues long. CDR3 bases: TGTGCCATCAGTGAAAGGGCCCAAGAGACCCAGTACTTC. Residues: CAISERAQETQYF.

This clonotype occurred many times. The V gene is TRBV15, the J gene TRBJ2-1; 7 bases are shared with TRBD1. The CDR3 covers 15 residues. With 6 bases clipped from V and 5 bases from J, the junction kept 10 bases outside the gene matches. Looked up from germline, CDR1 is LNHNV and CDR2 is YYDKDF (reference sequence). The CDR3 loop reads CATSPPDRDNNEQFF. The DNA of the CDR3 is TGTGCCACCAGTCCCCCTGACAGGGACAACAATGAGCAGTTCTTC.

This clonotype was detected many times. This rearrangement joins TRBV6-5 to TRBJ2-1; TRBD2 matches 13 bases. Germline trimming cut 2 bases from V and 6 bases from J; bases unmatched to any gene: 1. CDR3 size: 15 residues. CDR1 MNHEY and CDR2 SVGAGI come from the germline V gene. The CDR3 bases are TGTGCCAGCAGTTACGGGACTAGCGGGACCAATGAGCAGTTCTTC. Translated, it gives CASSYGTSGTNEQFF.

This clonotype appeared many times. The chain employs TRBV3-1 and TRBJ2-1; no clear D. The CDR3 is 15 amino acids. CDR1 LGHDT and CDR2 YNNKEL come from the germline V gene (reference sequence). Trimming removed 1 base at V and 0 bases at J, with 7 bases between. The CDR3 is CASSQVLVSYNEQFF. The CDR3 region has the DNA TGTGCCAGCAGCCAAGTTCTCGTCTCCTACAATGAGCAGTTCTTC.

The chain uses TRBV10-3 and TRBJ1-5; D is undetermined. From germline, CDR1 is ENHRY and CDR2 SYGVKD. The CDR3 contains 14 residues. V lost 2 bases, J lost 3 bases, and 8 bases lay in between. The CDR3 spells CAISEAQANQPQHF. The CDR3 bases are TGTGCCATCAGTGAGGCCCAGGCCAATCAGCCCCAGCATTTT.

This clonotype turned up a few times. The chain joins TRBV5-1 to TRBJ2-5, with D perhaps TRBD1 (6 bases). From germline, CDR1 is SGHRS and CDR2 YFSETQ. V gave up 4 bases and J gave up 1 base, with 11 bases separating them. The CDR3 is 14 amino acids. In nucleotides, the CDR3 is TGCGCCAGCAGCCGTGGACAGACCCAAGAGACCCAGTACTTC. This sequence encodes CASSRGQTQETQYF.

In this sample, this clonotype turned up a few times. J is TRBJ1-3 and V is TRBV18; D is undetermined. V gave up 6 bases and J gave up 4 bases, with 10 bases separating them. CDR1 KGHSH and CDR2 LQKENI come from the germline V gene. The CDR3 extends over 13 amino acids. As DNA, the CDR3 is TGTGCCAGCTCTGTGGATCTGGGAAACACCATATATTTT. Translating gives CASSVDLGNTIYF.

The V call is TRBV6-1, the J call TRBJ2-3; 13 bases are shared with TRBD2. The germline CDR1 and CDR2 sequences are MNHNS and SASEGT. With 7 bases clipped from V and 2 bases from J, the junction kept 15 bases outside the gene matches. The length of the CDR3 is 19 residues. CDR3 in DNA: TGTGCCAGCACCCGAGGAGAGACTAGCGGGGGGACTCTCACAGATACGCAGTATTTT. Protein sequence: CASTRGETSGGTLTDTQYF.

The chain combines TRBV2 with TRBJ1-1; 9 bases align to TRBD1. The germline gives CDR1 SNHLY, CDR2 FYNNEI. CDR3 length: 14 residues. With V trimmed by 8 bases and J by 1 base, 5 bases remained unmatched. CDR3 residues: CASAGTGPNTEAFF. The CDR3 coding sequence is TGTGCCAGCGCAGGGACAGGGCCGAACACTGAAGCTTTCTTT.